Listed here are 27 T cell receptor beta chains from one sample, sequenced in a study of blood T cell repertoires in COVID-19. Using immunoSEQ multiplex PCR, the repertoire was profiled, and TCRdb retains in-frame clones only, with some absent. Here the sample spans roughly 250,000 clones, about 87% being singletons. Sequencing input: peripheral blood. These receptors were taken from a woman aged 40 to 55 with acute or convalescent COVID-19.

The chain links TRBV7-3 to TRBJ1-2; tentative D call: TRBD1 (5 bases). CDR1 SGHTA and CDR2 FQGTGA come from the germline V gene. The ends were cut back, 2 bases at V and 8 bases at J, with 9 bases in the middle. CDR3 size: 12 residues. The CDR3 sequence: CASSLQGPGYTF. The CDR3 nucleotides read TGTGCCAGCAGCTTACAGGGTCCAGGCTACACCTTC.

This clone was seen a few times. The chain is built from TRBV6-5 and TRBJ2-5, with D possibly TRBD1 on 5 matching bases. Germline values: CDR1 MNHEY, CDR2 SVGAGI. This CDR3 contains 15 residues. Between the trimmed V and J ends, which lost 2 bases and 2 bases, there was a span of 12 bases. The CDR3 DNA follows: TGTGCCAGCAGTTACAGGGGTGTGGGACAAGAGACCCAGTACTTC. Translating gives CASSYRGVGQETQYF.

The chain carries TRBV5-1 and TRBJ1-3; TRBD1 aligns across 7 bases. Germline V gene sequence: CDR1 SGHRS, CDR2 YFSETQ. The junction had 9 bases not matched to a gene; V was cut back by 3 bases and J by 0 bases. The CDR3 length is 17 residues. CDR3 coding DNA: TGCGCCAGCAGCTCAACAGGGGACGCAAGCTCTGGAAACACCATATATTTT. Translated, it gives CASSSTGDASSGNTIYF. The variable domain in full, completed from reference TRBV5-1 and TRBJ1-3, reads KAGVTQTPRYLIKTRGQQVTLSCSPISGHRSVSWYQQTPGQGLQFLFEYFSETQRNKGNFPGRFSGRQFSNSRSEMNVSTLELGDSALYLCASSSTGDASSGNTIYFGEGSWLTVV.

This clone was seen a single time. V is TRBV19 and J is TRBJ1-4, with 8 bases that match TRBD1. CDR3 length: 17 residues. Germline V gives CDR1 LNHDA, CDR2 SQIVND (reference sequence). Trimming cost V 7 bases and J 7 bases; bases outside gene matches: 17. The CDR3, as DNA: TGTGCCAGTACTCGCGAGACAGGGGTCGTCCGCGGTGAAAAACTGTTTTTT. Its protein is CASTRETGVVRGEKLFF.

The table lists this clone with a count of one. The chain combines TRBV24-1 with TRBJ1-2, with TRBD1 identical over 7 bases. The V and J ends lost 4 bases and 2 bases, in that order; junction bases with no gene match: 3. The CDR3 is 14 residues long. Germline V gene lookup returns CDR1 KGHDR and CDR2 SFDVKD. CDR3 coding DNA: TGTGCCACCAGTGACGGGACAGTAAACTATGGCTACACCTTC. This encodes CATSDGTVNYGYTF.

This CDR3 is CASSLDGGGSTYEQYV. The DNA of the CDR3 is TGTGCCAGCAGCTTAGATGGAGGCGGGTCCACCTACGAGCAGTACGTC. V usage is TRBV11-2 and J usage is TRBJ2-7; the D gene is possibly TRBD2 (5 bases). V was pared by 0 bases and J by 2 bases, with 14 bases between. The CDR3 covers 16 residues. Germline V gene data show CDR1 as SGHAT and CDR2 as FQNNGV.

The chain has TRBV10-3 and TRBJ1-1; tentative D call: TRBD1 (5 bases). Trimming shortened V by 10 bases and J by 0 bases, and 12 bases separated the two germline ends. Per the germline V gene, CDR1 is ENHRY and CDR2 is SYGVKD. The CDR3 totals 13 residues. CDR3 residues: CATSGVMNTEAFF. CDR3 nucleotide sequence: TGTGCCACCTCGGGGGTTATGAACACTGAAGCTTTCTTT.

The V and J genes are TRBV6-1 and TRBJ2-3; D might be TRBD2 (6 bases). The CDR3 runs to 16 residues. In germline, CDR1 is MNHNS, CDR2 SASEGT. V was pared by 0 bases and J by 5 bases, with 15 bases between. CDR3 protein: CASSEAAAGWGDTQYF. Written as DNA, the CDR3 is TGTGCCAGCAGTGAAGCTGCTGCGGGGTGGGGAGATACGCAGTATTTT.

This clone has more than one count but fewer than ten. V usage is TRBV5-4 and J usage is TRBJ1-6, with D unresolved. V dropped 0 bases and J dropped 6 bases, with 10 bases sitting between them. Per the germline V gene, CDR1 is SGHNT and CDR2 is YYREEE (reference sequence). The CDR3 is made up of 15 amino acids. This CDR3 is CASSLELGPNSPLHF. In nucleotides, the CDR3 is TGTGCCAGCAGCTTGGAGTTGGGCCCTAATTCACCCCTCCACTTT.

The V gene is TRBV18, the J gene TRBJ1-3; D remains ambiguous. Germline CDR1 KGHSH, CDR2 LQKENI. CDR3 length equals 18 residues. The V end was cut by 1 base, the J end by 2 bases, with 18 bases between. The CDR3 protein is CASSPRVLAGKAGNTIYF. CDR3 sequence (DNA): TGTGCCAGCTCACCACGGGTCCTAGCGGGGAAGGCTGGAAACACCATATATTTT.

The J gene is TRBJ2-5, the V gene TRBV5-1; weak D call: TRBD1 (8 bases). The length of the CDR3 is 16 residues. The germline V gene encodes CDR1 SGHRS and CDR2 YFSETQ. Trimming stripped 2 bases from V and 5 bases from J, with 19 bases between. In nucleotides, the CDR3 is TGCGCCAGCAGCTTCAGAACGACAGGGGAGGGGGAGACCCAGTACTTC. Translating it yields CASSFRTTGEGETQYF.

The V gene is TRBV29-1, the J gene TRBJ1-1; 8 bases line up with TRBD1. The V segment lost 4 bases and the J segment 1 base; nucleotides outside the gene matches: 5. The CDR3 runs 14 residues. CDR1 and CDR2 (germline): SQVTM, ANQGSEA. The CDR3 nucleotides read TGCAGCGTTGGGGTGGGGACAGGGAACACTGAAGCTTTCTTT. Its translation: CSVGVGTGNTEAFF.

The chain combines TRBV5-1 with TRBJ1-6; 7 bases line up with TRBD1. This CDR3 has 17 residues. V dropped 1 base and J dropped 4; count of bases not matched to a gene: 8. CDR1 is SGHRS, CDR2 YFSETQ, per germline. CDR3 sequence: CASSLSGTAKYNSPLHF. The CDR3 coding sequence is TGCGCCAGCAGCTTGTCCGGGACAGCAAAGTATAATTCACCCCTCCACTTT.

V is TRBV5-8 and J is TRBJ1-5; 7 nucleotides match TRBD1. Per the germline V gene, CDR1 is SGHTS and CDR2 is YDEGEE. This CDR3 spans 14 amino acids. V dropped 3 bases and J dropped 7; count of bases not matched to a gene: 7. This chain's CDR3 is CASSYLARGQPQHF. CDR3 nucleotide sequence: TGTGCCAGCAGCTATCTCGCCAGGGGGCAGCCCCAGCATTTT. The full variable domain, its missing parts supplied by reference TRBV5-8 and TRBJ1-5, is EAGVTQSPTHLIKTRGQQATLRCSPISGHTSVYWYQQALGLGLQFLLWYDEGEERNRGNFPPRFSGRQFPNYSSELNVNALELEDSALYLCASSYLARGQPQHFGDGTRLSIL.

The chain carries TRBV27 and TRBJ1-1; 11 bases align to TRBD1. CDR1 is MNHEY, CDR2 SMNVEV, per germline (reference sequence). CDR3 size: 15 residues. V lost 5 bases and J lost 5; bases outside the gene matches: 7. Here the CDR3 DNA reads TGTGCCAGCAGTGCCGGGACAGGGGGAGGAACTGAAGCTTTCTTT. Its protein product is CASSAGTGGGTEAFF.

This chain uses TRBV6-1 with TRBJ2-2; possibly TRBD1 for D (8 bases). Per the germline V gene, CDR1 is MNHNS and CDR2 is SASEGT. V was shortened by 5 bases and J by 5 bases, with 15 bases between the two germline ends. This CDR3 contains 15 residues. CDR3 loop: CASSFVQGGTGELFF. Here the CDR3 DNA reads TGTGCCAGCAGTTTCGTACAGGGGGGGACCGGGGAGCTGTTTTTT.

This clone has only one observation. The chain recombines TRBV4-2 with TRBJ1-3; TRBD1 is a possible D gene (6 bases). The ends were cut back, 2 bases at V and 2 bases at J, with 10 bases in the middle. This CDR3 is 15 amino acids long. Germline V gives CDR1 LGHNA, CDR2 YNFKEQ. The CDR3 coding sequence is TGTGCCAGCAGCCAATCCCCAGGGGCTGGAAACACCATATATTTT. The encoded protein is CASSQSPGAGNTIYF.

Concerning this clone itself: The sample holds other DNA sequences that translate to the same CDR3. Here the CDR3 reads CASSEGGQGIYGYTF. In nucleotides, the CDR3 is TGTGCCAGCAGTGAAGGTGGACAGGGAATCTATGGCTACACCTTC. This chain joins TRBV6-1 and TRBJ1-2; 8 bases are shared with TRBD1. The germline V gene encodes CDR1 MNHNS and CDR2 SASEGT. The junction had 5 bases not matched to a gene; V was cut back by 1 base and J by 4 bases. This CDR3 comprises 15 residues.

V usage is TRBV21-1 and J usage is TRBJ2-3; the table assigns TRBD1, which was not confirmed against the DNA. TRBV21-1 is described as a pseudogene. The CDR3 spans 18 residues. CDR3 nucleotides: TGTGCCAGCTCGAGGGGGCATAAGACGGCATCACACACAGATACGCAGTATTTT. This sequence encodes CASSRGHKTASHTDTQYF.

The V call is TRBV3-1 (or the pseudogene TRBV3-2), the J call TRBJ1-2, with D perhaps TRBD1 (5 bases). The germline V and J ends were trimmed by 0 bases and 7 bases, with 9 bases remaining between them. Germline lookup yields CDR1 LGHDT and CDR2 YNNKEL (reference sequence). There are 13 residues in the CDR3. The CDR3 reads CASSQEGAAGYTF. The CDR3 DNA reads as TGTGCCAGCAGCCAAGAAGGGGCTGCTGGCTACACCTTC.

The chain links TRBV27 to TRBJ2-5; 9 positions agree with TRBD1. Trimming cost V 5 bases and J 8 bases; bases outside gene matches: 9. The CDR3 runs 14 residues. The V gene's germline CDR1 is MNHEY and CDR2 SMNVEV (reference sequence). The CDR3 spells CASSKLQGAQTQYF. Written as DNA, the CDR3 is TGTGCCAGCAGTAAATTACAGGGGGCCCAAACCCAGTACTTC.

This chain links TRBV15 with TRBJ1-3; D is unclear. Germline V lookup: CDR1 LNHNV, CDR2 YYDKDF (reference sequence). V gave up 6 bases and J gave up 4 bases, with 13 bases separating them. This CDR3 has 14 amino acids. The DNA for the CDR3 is TGTGCCACCAGGAGGAAGGAGTCCGGAAACACCATATATTTT. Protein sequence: CATRRKESGNTIYF.

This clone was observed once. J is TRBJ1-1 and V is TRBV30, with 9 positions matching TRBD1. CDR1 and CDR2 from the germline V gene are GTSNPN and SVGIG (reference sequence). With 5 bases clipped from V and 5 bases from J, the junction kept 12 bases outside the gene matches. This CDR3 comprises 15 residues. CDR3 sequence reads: CAWVDIYRGRTEAFF. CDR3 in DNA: TGTGCCTGGGTAGATATTTACAGGGGGCGAACTGAAGCTTTCTTT.

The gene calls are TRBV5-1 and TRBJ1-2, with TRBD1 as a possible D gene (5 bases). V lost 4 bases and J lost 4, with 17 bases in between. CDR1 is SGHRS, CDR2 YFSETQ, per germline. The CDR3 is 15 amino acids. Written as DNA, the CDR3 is TGCGCCAGCAGCGCCGGAGACAGACTGGTCTATGGCTACACCTTC. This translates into CASSAGDRLVYGYTF.

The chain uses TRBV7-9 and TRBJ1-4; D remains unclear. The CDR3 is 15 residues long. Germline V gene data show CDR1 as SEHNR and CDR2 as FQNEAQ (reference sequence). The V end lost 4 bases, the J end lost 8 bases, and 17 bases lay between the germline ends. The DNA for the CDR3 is TGTGCCAGCAGCTCGCGCGGGGTCAGGATAGAAAAACTGTTTTTT. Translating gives CASSSRGVRIEKLFF.

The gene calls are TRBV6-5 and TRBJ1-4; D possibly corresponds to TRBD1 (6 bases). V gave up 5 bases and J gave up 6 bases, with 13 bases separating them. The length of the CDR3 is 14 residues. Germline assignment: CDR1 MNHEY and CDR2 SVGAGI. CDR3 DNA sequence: TGTGCCAGCAGTCGGACAGACCGATATGAAAAACTGTTTTTT. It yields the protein CASSRTDRYEKLFF.

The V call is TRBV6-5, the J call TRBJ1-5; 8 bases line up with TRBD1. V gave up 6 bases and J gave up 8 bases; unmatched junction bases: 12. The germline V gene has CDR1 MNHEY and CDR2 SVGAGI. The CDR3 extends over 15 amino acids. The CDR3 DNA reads TGTGCCAGCAGCCGCACAGGGGGGAAAGGGGAGCCCCAGCATTTT. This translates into CASSRTGGKGEPQHF.